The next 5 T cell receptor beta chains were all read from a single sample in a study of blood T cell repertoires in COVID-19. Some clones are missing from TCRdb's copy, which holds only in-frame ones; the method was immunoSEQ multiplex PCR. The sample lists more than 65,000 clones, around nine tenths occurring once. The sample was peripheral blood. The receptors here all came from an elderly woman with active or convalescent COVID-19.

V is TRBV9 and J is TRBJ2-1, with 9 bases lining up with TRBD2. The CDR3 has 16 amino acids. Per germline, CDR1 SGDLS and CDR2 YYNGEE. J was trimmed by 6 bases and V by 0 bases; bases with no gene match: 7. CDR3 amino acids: CASSVGGSGSINEQFF. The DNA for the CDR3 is TGTGCCAGCAGCGTAGGAGGTAGCGGGAGCATCAATGAGCAGTTCTTC.

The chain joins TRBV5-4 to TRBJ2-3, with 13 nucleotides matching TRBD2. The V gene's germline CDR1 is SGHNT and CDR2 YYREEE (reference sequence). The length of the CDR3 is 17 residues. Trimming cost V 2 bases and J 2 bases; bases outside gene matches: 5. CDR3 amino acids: CASSLLAGGLVTDTQYF. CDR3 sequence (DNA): TGTGCCAGCAGCTTACTAGCGGGAGGGCTTGTCACAGATACGCAGTATTTT.

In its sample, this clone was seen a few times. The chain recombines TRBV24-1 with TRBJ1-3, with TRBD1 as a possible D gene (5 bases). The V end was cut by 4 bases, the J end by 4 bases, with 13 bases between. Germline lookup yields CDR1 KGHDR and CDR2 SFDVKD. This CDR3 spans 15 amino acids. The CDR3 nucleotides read TGTGCCACCAGTGACCCCCCGGGGGAGGGAAACACCATATATTTT. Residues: CATSDPPGEGNTIYF.

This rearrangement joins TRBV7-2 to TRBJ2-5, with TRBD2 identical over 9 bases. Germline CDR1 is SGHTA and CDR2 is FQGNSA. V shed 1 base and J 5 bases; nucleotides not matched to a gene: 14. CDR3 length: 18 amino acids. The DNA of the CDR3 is TGTGCCAGCAGCTTAGGAGGACGTGGCGGGAGGGGGCAGGAGACCCAGTACTTC. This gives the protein CASSLGGRGGRGQETQYF.

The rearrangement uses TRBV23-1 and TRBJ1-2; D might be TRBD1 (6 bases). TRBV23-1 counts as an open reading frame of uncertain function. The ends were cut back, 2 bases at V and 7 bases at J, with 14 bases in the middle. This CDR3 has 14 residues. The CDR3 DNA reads TGCGCCAGCAGTCAAGGTGGGGGGGCGGGTGGCTACACCTTC. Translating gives CASSQGGGAGGYTF.